These T cell receptor beta chains were read from a single sample in a study of CD8+ T cells in alopecia areata. Assay used: immunoSEQ multiplex PCR; TCRdb lists only in-frame clones, some missing. Seen here are over 200,000 clones, 57% observed once, and the top ten hold roughly 0.47%. The specimen was CD4+ T cells sorted from blood, collected at week 0. Source of these receptors: a human donor with alopecia areata. Both conserved end residues are part of each CDR3. A D gene is named only where the DNA matches it firmly. Clone size is given for some rows only: seen once, a few or many times, or a class if the clone is expanded.

abundance | j_gene | v_gene | d_gene | CDR3aa | CDR3nt
- | TRBJ2-1 | TRBV5-1 | - | CASSLPLDEQFF | TGCGCCAGCAGCTTGCCCTTGGATGAGCAGTTCTTC
few | TRBJ1-4 | TRBV14 | - | CASSQGYSVIPTNEKLFF | TGTGCCAGCAGCCAAGGGTATAGTGTCATCCCAACTAATGAAAAACTGTTTTTT
few | TRBJ2-3 | TRBV7-2 | - | CASSPTTTDTQYF | TGTGCCAGCAGCCCGACTACAACAGATACGCAGTATTTT
- | TRBJ1-2 | TRBV19 | TRBD1 | CASSIAPSGTGGGYTF | TGTGCCAGTAGTATAGCCCCCTCGGGGACAGGTGGCGGCTACACCTTC
few | TRBJ1-1 | TRBV18 | - | CASSPVVNTEAFF | TGTGCCAGCTCACCGGTAGTGAACACTGAAGCTTTCTTT
few | TRBJ2-5 | TRBV29-1 | - | CSVDKETQYF | TGCAGCGTTGATAAAGAGACCCAGTACTTC
few | TRBJ2-3 | TRBV6-5 | - | CASTRTVHTDTQYF | TGTGCCAGCACCAGGACAGTCCACACAGATACGCAGTATTTT
- | TRBJ2-7 | TRBV30 | - | CAWKHALSHEQYF | TGTGCCTGGAAACATGCATTAAGTCACGAGCAGTACTTC
few | TRBJ2-5 | TRBV30 | - | CAWSRRETQYF | TGTGCCTGGAGTCGGAGGGAGACCCAGTACTTC
- | TRBJ2-5 | TRBV7-7 | - | CASSYPTRTGETQYF | TGTGCTAGCAGCTACCCGACTAGGACGGGGGAGACCCAGTACTTC
- | TRBJ2-7 | TRBV28 | TRBD1 | CASRGTESSYEQYF | TGTGCCAGCAGAGGGACAGAAAGCTCCTACGAGCAGTACTTC
- | TRBJ2-7 | TRBV7-2 | - | CASSLARVYEQYF | TGTGCCAGCAGCTTAGCCAGAGTCTACGAGCAGTACTTC
few | TRBJ1-1 | TRBV11-2 | - | CASSLARLSNTEAFF | TGTGCCAGCAGCTTAGCTCGGTTAAGTAACACTGAAGCTTTCTTT
- | TRBJ1-1 | TRBV5-1 | TRBD1 | CASSADGLGQGAFF | TGCGCCAGCAGCGCAGACGGGTTGGGACAGGGGGCTTTCTTT
- | TRBJ1-4 | TRBV30 | - | CAWTGRTDEKLFF | TGTGCCTGGACCGGACGGACAGATGAAAAACTGTTTTTT
- | TRBJ1-2 | TRBV29-1 | TRBD1 | CSVSTGQGAYGYTF | TGCAGCGTGTCTACCGGACAGGGGGCCTATGGCTACACCTTC
- | TRBJ1-2 | TRBV30 | - | CAWNRAGSNYGYTF | TGTGCCTGGAATAGGGCAGGGTCTAACTATGGCTACACCTTC
- | TRBJ1-6 | TRBV30 | - | CAWSGRWDNSPLHF | TGTGCCTGGAGCGGGAGGTGGGATAATTCACCCCTCCACTTT
few | TRBJ2-1 | TRBV19 | TRBD2 | CASSRTSGGVDEQFF | TGTGCCAGTAGTCGTACTAGCGGGGGGGTAGATGAGCAGTTCTTC
- | TRBJ1-5 | TRBV9 | - | CASSAPNSNQPQHF | TGTGCCAGCAGCGCCCCGAATAGCAATCAGCCCCAGCATTTT
- | TRBJ2-1 | TRBV30 | TRBD2 | CAWSSGRVDEQFF | TGTGCCTGGAGTAGCGGGAGGGTGGATGAGCAGTTCTTC
- | TRBJ2-3 | TRBV5-1 | - | CASSLVAGTDTQYF | TGCGCCAGCAGCTTGGTGGCAGGCACAGATACGCAGTATTTT
- | TRBJ1-2 | TRBV5-1 | TRBD1 | CASSSDGQGGGYTF | TGCGCCAGCAGCTCCGATGGACAGGGCGGTGGCTACACCTTC
- | TRBJ1-2 | TRBV6-5 | - | CASSYSSGTGGYTF | TGTGCCAGCAGTTACTCGAGCGGAACGGGAGGCTACACCTTC
few | TRBJ2-4 | TRBV9 | - | CASSGGAGVAKNIQYF | TGTGCCAGCAGCGGCGGAGCAGGGGTAGCCAAAAACATTCAGTACTTC
few | TRBJ2-7 | TRBV25-1 | TRBD2 | CASSLRGAPSEQYF | TGTGCCAGCAGTCTGCGGGGGGCGCCGAGCGAGCAGTACTTC
- | TRBJ2-5 | TRBV12-5 | TRBD1 | CACGTELQETQYF | TGTGCTTGTGGGACAGAGCTACAAGAGACCCAGTACTTC
few | TRBJ2-4 | TRBV6-1 | TRBD1 | CASSAIRGNKNIQYF | TGTGCCAGCAGTGCTATCAGGGGGAACAAAAACATTCAGTACTTC
- | TRBJ2-7 | TRBV13 | TRBD2 | CASSPSAGGLYEQYF | TGTGCCAGCAGTCCCTCGGCGGGGGGCCTCTACGAGCAGTACTTC
- | TRBJ1-1 | TRBV29-1 | TRBD1 | CSVSWGQAHEAFF | TGCAGCGTTTCTTGGGGACAGGCGCATGAAGCTTTCTTT
few | TRBJ2-2 | TRBV25-1 | TRBD1 | CASSELGTATGELFF | TGTGCCAGCAGTGAATTAGGGACAGCCACCGGGGAGCTGTTTTTT
few | TRBJ2-7 | TRBV25-1 | TRBD2 | CASSESSGGSSYEQYF | TGTGCCAGCAGTGAATCGTCGGGGGGGAGCTCCTACGAGCAGTACTTC
few | TRBJ2-5 | TRBV10-3 | - | CAISESGGIGETQYF | TGTGCCATCAGTGAGTCCGGAGGTATTGGGGAGACCCAGTACTTC
few | TRBJ2-1 | TRBV30 | TRBD2 | CALGTSGINEQFF | TGTGCCTTAGGGACTAGCGGGATTAATGAGCAGTTCTTC
few | TRBJ1-2 | TRBV29-1 | - | CSVGLAGPYVGYTF | TGCAGCGTTGGTTTGGCGGGACCCTATGTTGGCTACACCTTC
- | TRBJ2-3 | TRBV7-9 | TRBD2 | CASSWGGRSTDTQYF | TGTGCCAGCAGCTGGGGCGGGAGGAGCACAGATACGCAGTATTTT
- | TRBJ2-1 | TRBV27 | TRBD1 | CASKRDRVYNEQFF | TGTGCCAGCAAAAGGGACAGGGTATACAATGAGCAGTTCTTC
once | TRBJ1-3 | TRBV30 | - | CAWTVALAGNTIYF | TGTGCCTGGACGGTGGCCCTGGCGGGAAACACCATATATTTT
- | TRBJ1-2 | TRBV6-1 | TRBD1 | CASSAGQGAGGYTF | TGTGCCAGCAGTGCGGGACAGGGGGCCGGTGGCTACACCTTC
- | TRBJ1-1 | TRBV6-5 | - | CASSYSMSGNTEAFF | TGTGCCAGCAGTTACTCGATGTCAGGGAACACTGAAGCTTTCTTT
- | TRBJ2-7 | TRBV27 | - | CASSSPLRGFYEQYF | TGTGCCAGCAGTTCCCCCCTTAGAGGTTTCTACGAGCAGTACTTC
- | TRBJ2-3 | TRBV7-3 | TRBD1 | CASSLGQGTTDTQYF | TGTGCCAGCAGCCTTGGACAGGGGACCACAGATACGCAGTATTTT
- | TRBJ1-1 | TRBV30 | - | CAWTQGATEAFF | TGTGCCTGGACCCAAGGGGCCACTGAAGCTTTCTTT
- | TRBJ2-5 | TRBV25-1 | - | CASTFSGAETQYF | TGTGCCAGCACTTTCTCGGGGGCTGAGACCCAGTACTTC
few | TRBJ2-1 | TRBV5-1 | - | CASSLDVLNEQFF | TGCGCCAGCAGCTTGGACGTTCTCAATGAGCAGTTCTTC
- | TRBJ1-1 | TRBV29-1 | TRBD1 | CSVQGGPVGNTEAFF | TGCAGCGTTCAAGGGGGCCCGGTTGGGAACACTGAAGCTTTCTTT
- | TRBJ1-6 | TRBV18 | - | CASGYRDSVNSPLHF | TGTGCCAGCGGTTACCGAGACAGCGTTAATTCACCCCTCCACTTT
many | TRBJ2-3 | TRBV18 | - | CASSPAPDTQYF | TGTGCCAGCTCACCGGCCCCAGATACGCAGTATTTT
- | TRBJ1-1 | TRBV14 | - | CASSRGGRTEAFF | TGTGCCAGCAGCCGCGGGGGAAGAACTGAAGCTTTCTTT
few | TRBJ1-2 | TRBV6-5 | - | CASSSVSGYTF | TGTGCCAGCAGTTCAGTTAGCGGCTACACCTTC
- | TRBJ1-1 | TRBV29-1 | - | CSVELGSQNTEAFF | TGCAGCGTTGAATTGGGCAGCCAGAACACTGAAGCTTTCTTT
- | TRBJ1-2 | TRBV30 | - | CAWSVRQSNYGYTF | TGTGCCTGGAGTGTACGTCAGTCTAACTATGGCTACACCTTC
few | TRBJ2-7 | TRBV29-1 | TRBD1 | CSAIRDSIGEQYF | TGCAGCGCGATTCGGGACAGTATTGGCGAGCAGTACTTC
- | TRBJ1-1 | TRBV28 | - | CATGERFSTEAFF | TGTGCCACCGGGGAACGGTTTAGCACTGAAGCTTTCTTT
few | TRBJ2-7 | TRBV5-1 | - | CASSLAPSYEQYF | TGCGCCAGCAGCTTGGCCCCCTCCTACGAGCAGTACTTC
- | TRBJ2-7 | TRBV5-1 | TRBD1 | CASSRWTGNYEQYF | TGCGCCAGCAGCAGATGGACAGGGAACTACGAGCAGTACTTC
- | TRBJ2-1 | TRBV29-1 | - | CSALRQESNEQFF | TGCAGCGCCCTACGACAGGAATCAAATGAGCAGTTCTTC